This T cell receptor (beta chain) was obtained from a study of cytomegalovirus exposure and HLA in healthy donors. Study-wide points: The study labeled 150 or so TCR beta chains cytomegalovirus-associated. Within an earlier analysis, most TCR beta V segments proved productive either about 87% or about 30% of the time.

On this clone itself: The antigen remains undetermined.

CDR1 is SGHNT, CDR2 YYREEE, per germline (reference sequence). The V end was cut by 1 base, the J end by 4 bases, with 10 bases between. The CDR3 has 14 amino acids. With 60 Vbeta and 13 Jbeta primers, the PCR was carried out. Profiled with immunoSEQ multiplex PCR; TCRdb holds only in-frame clones, not every one. The sample shows about 140,000 clones, 78% of them seen only once. Material for sequencing was PBMCs. The TCR sequence derives from a female donor in good health and CMV-seronegative. The V gene is TRBV5-4, the J gene TRBJ2-3; perhaps TRBD2 as D (7 bases). CDR3 amino acids: CASSLRGGADTQYF. In DNA, the CDR3 is TGTGCCAGCAGCTTGCGAGGGGGGGCAGATACGCAGTATTTT.